One sample yielded the 17 T cell receptor beta chains listed below, sequenced in a study of molecular identifiers for immune sequencing clone quantification. TCRdb passed the PCR reads through MiXCR, listing each CDR3 protein once. Seen here are about 320,000 distinct CDR3 sequences, about a fifth observed once, and the top ten hold about 0.81%. Material for sequencing was naive CD8+ T cells from blood, with Jurkat cell RNA spiked in. Subset of the sample: FACS-sorted CD8+CD4-CCR7+CD45RA+ naive T cells. Receptor source: a human donor in good health. Some libraries in this study had Jurkat cell RNA spiked in.

This clonotype was counted ten times or more. The chain employs TRBV6-2 or TRBV6-3 and TRBJ1-5; D is unresolved. CDR1 and CDR2 from the germline V gene are MNHEY and SVGEGT. Trimming stripped 0 bases from V and 12 bases from J, with 9 bases between. The CDR3 runs to 12 residues. CDR3 region: CASSYSSRNQHF. The DNA of the CDR3 is TGTGCCAGCAGTTACTCGAGTCGAAACCAGCATTTT.

The sample holds many counts of this clonotype. The chain has TRBV12-3 or TRBV12-4 and TRBJ2-5, with D possibly matching TRBD2 (5 bases). The CDR3 has 13 amino acids. Trimming removed 3 bases from V and 5 bases from J, with 10 bases in between. The CDR3 DNA reads as TGTGCCAGCAGTTTGTTCGGGGTCGAGACCCAGTACTTC. Its protein is CASSLFGVETQYF.

V is TRBV4-1 and J is TRBJ2-3; weak D call: TRBD2 (6 bases). The V gene lost 2 bases and the J gene lost 5 bases, with 14 bases spanning the gap. The CDR3 runs to 15 residues. Germline CDR1 reads MGHRA; CDR2 reads YSYEKL. CDR3 nucleotides: TGCGCCAGCAGCCAACTCCAAGTGGGGGGAGATACGCAGTATTTT. Protein product: CASSQLQVGGDTQYF.

The gene calls are TRBV7-9 and TRBJ2-3; the match to TRBD1 covers 8 bases. The CDR3 length is 19 residues. Germline V lookup: CDR1 SEHNR, CDR2 FQNEAQ (reference sequence). J gave up 1 base and V 5 bases, and 17 bases lay outside the gene matches. CDR3 sequence: CASSNRGMRQGQGTDTQYF. Here the CDR3 DNA reads TGTGCCAGCAGCAACCGTGGGATGAGACAGGGACAGGGCACAGATACGCAGTATTTT.

This chain connects TRBV5-4 to TRBJ1-1; TRBD1 matches at 7 bases. The germline gives CDR1 SGHNT, CDR2 YYREEE (reference sequence). V trimming: 9 bases; J trimming: 1 base; junction bases outside the gene matches: 12. This CDR3 is 15 amino acids long. CDR3 amino acids: CATTRWGTENTEAFF. For the CDR3, the DNA is TGTGCCACAACCAGGTGGGGGACAGAGAACACTGAAGCTTTCTTT. Using reference TRBV5-4 and TRBJ1-1 for the parts outside the CDR3, the full variable domain is ETGVTQSPTHLIKTRGQQVTLRCSSQSGHNTVSWYQQALGQGPQFIFQYYREEENGRGNFPPRFSGLQFPNYSSELNVNALELDDSALYLCATTRWGTENTEAFFGQGTRLTVV.

This clonotype was detected ten times or more. CDR3 sequence: CSARDRSGRAVADTQYF. The CDR3 DNA follows: TGCAGTGCTAGAGATAGGAGCGGGAGGGCCGTCGCAGATACGCAGTATTTT. This rearrangement joins TRBV20-1 to TRBJ2-3; the match to TRBD2 covers 10 bases. This CDR3 has 17 amino acids. The ends lost 0 bases at V and 4 bases at J; junction bases unmatched: 10. Germline values: CDR1 DFQATT, CDR2 SNEGSKA (reference sequence).

This clonotype was seen at least ten times. V gene TRBV20-1 combines with J gene TRBJ2-7; D remains ambiguous. V lost 1 base and J lost 0, with 7 bases in between. The CDR3 covers 13 residues. Germline V gene data show CDR1 as DFQATT and CDR2 as SNEGSKA (reference sequence). CDR3 protein: CSARVRSSYEQYF. CDR3 coding DNA: TGCAGTGCTAGAGTTAGAAGCTCCTACGAGCAGTACTTC.

Of note for this clonotype: Being one base from a much bigger clone, this may be a read error. The V gene is TRBV7-9, the J gene TRBJ2-7, with 9 bases aligning to TRBD1. The CDR3 length is 14 residues. Germline CDR1 reads SEHNR; CDR2 reads FQNEAQ (reference sequence). The CDR3 spells CASSHGQGYYKQYF. The CDR3 DNA follows: TGTGCCAGCAGCCACGGACAGGGGTACTACAAGCAGTACTTC.

This clonotype was seen a single time. Given a much more abundant clone one base away, this may be a read error. This chain joins TRBV6-1 and TRBJ2-5, with a tentative D call TRBD1 (6 bases). Germline V gene data show CDR1 as MNHNS and CDR2 as SASEGT. The CDR3 is made up of 17 amino acids. Written as DNA, the CDR3 is TGTGCCAGCAGTGAACCAACGGACAGTCTAAGGCAAGAGACCCAGTGCTTC. Translating gives CASSEPTDSLRQETQCF.

About this clonotype itself: A clone one base away is much larger, so this may be a read error. Since the CDR3 does not end with the conserved phenylalanine or tryptophan, this likely comes from a read error. This chain uses TRBV6-5 with TRBJ2-7; TRBD2 might be the D (5 bases). Germline CDR1 and CDR2: MNHEY and SVGAGI. The ends were cut back, 0 bases at V and 4 bases at J, with 13 bases in the middle. The CDR3 has 15 amino acids. CDR3 sequence: CASSYSEVTWYEQYS. In DNA form, the CDR3 reads TGTGCCAGCAGTTACTCGGAGGTGACTTGGTACGAGCAGTACTCC.

This clonotype was counted many times. The chain employs TRBV5-4 and TRBJ1-5, with D hard to call. The CDR3 covers 14 residues. V was trimmed by 2 bases and J by 5 bases, leaving 11 bases between them. Germline loops: CDR1 SGHNT, CDR2 YYREEE (reference sequence). This CDR3 reads CASSLDGDYQPQHF. The CDR3 DNA follows: TGTGCCAGCAGCTTAGACGGGGATTATCAGCCCCAGCATTTT. Based on the CDR3 plus reference TRBV5-4 and TRBJ1-5, the full variable domain is ETGVTQSPTHLIKTRGQQVTLRCSSQSGHNTVSWYQQALGQGPQFIFQYYREEENGRGNFPPRFSGLQFPNYSSELNVNALELDDSALYLCASSLDGDYQPQHFGDGTRLSIL.

This clonotype was detected many times. The chain combines TRBV30 with TRBJ2-5; possibly TRBD1 or TRBD2 for D (5 bases each). The V gene lost 4 bases and the J gene lost 2 bases, with 11 bases spanning the gap. Germline loops: CDR1 GTSNPN, CDR2 SVGIG (reference sequence). This CDR3 has 13 amino acids. The CDR3 loop is CAWTPWGQETQYF. The CDR3 DNA is TGTGCCTGGACCCCGTGGGGGCAAGAGACCCAGTACTTC.

This clonotype has at least ten counts. The chain has TRBV29-1 and TRBJ2-7; TRBD1 is a possible D gene (6 bases). CDR3 size: 14 residues. Trimming stripped 4 bases from V and 0 bases from J, with 13 bases between. Germline V gives CDR1 SQVTM, CDR2 ANQGSEA. CDR3 DNA sequence: TGCAGCGTTGCTGGCCAGGGGAGCTCCTACGAGCAGTACTTC. It yields the protein CSVAGQGSSYEQYF.

Note on this clonotype: This sequence may be a read error, since a much larger clone differs from it by one base. This sequence joins TRBV6-1 and TRBJ2-7, with 7 bases that match TRBD2. V lost 4 bases, J lost 5 bases, and 5 bases stayed unmatched. Germline CDR1 MNHNS, CDR2 SASEGT. The CDR3 is 13 residues long. For the CDR3, the DNA is TGTGCCAGCAGTGTTTCTAGCGGCCACGAGCAGTACTTC. The encoded protein is CASSVSSGHEQYF.

Comments on this clonotype: A much more abundant neighbour one base away suggests this may be a read error. CDR3 sequence (DNA): TGTGCCAGCAGCTTAGGCCTAGCGGGGATAGCCACAGATACGCAGTATTTT. Translated: CASSLGLAGIATDTQYF. This rearrangement joins TRBV7-7 to TRBJ2-3; TRBD2 aligns across 9 bases. There are 17 residues in the CDR3. Per the germline V gene, CDR1 is SSHAT and CDR2 is FNYEAQ (reference sequence). Trimming cost V 1 base and J 2 bases; bases outside gene matches: 7.

The sample holds many counts of this clonotype. The gene calls are TRBV11-1 and TRBJ2-3; the match to TRBD2 covers 7 bases. Germline values: CDR1 SGHAT, CDR2 FQDESV (reference sequence). The CDR3 has 16 residues. V trimming: 3 bases; J trimming: 6 bases; junction bases outside the gene matches: 12. This CDR3 reads CASSFEDGLERDTQYF. The DNA for the CDR3 is TGTGCCAGCAGCTTTGAGGACGGACTAGAAAGGGATACGCAGTATTTT.

A word on this clonotype: A clone one base away is much larger, so this may be a read error. The V call is TRBV7-6, the J call TRBJ2-3, with D possibly TRBD2 on 5 matching bases. V shed 2 bases and J shed 4 bases, with 22 bases lying between them. The CDR3 loop spans 18 amino acids. Germline V gene lookup returns CDR1 SGHVS and CDR2 FNYEAQ. The CDR3 region has the DNA TGTGCCAGCAGCTTACGAGTAGGCCCTAGCTTAGTTTCAGATACGCAGTATTTT. This encodes CASSLRVGPSLVSDTQYF. Full variable domain (rest looked up from reference TRBV7-6 and TRBJ2-3): GAGVSQSPRYKVTKRGQDVALRCDPISGHVSLYWYRQALGQGPEFLTYFNYEAQQDKSGLPNDRFSAERPEGSISTLTIQRTEQRDSAMYRCASSLRVGPSLVSDTQYFGPGTRLTVL.